These T cell receptor beta chains were read from a single sample in a study of beta chain features in type 1 diabetes. The table came from immunoSEQ multiplex PCR; TCRdb's copy has only in-frame clones and leaves some out. The sample contains 810,000 or so clones, 15% to 20% of which appear only once. Sequenced input: naive CD4+ T cells from blood. All receptors derive from a young woman in good health. CDR3s include the opening cysteine and the closing phenylalanine or tryptophan. Fields, in order: V gene, CDR3 length, J gene, CDR3 protein.

V: TRBV5-1
length: 16
J: TRBJ2-1
CDR3: CASSLRASGPYNEQFF

V: TRBV7-3
length: 14
J: TRBJ2-1
CDR3: CASSLRGPGNEQFF

V: TRBV29-1
length: 12
J: TRBJ2-5
CDR3: CSVEQGPETQYF

V: TRBV29-1
length: 13
J: TRBJ2-1
CDR3: CSVVGLSYNEQFF

V: TRBV27
length: 12
J: TRBJ2-5
CDR3: CASSFPGETQYF

V: TRBV5-4
length: 15
J: TRBJ2-6
CDR3: CASSLFDSGANVLTF

V: TRBV5-1
length: 19
J: TRBJ2-5
CDR3: CASSFWLSGRATPQETQYF

V: TRBV11-1
length: 18
J: TRBJ2-1
CDR3: CASSLYVGGYSSYNEQFF

V: TRBV18
length: 15
J: TRBJ1-3
CDR3: CASSPGPTSGNTIYF

V: TRBV29-1
length: 14
J: TRBJ2-6
CDR3: CSVRTGSGANVLTF

V: TRBV11-3
length: 14
J: TRBJ2-6
CDR3: CASSGQGGANVLTF

V: TRBV7-8
length: 15
J: TRBJ2-5
CDR3: CASAEPWAARETQYF

V: TRBV6-5
length: 14
J: TRBJ2-7
CDR3: CASRPRGPTYEQYF

V: TRBV4-3
length: 17
J: TRBJ2-1
CDR3: CASSQERTGTAFNEQFF

V: TRBV9
length: 11
J: TRBJ2-7
CDR3: CASSGGSEQYF